Following are 20 T cell receptor beta chains from one sample sequenced in a study of shared clonotypes between healthy human individuals. Produced via immunoSEQ multiplex PCR; TCRdb's table is partial and in-frame only. The sample consists of about 480,000 clones, 60% to 80% of them appearing once. Sequencing was performed on PBMCs. The receptors were gathered from a woman aged 40 to 50 in good health. Some clones in this sample may be carry-over from other donors' samples.

The chain recombines TRBV7-2 with TRBJ2-1; D is uncertain. In germline, CDR1 is SGHTA, CDR2 FQGNSA. The CDR3 is 11 amino acids. Trimming took off 7 bases at V and 9 bases at J, with 10 bases between the two ends. The CDR3 loop reads CASTLAVEQFF. DNA of the CDR3: TGTGCCAGCACTTTGGCCGTTGAGCAGTTCTTC.

In this sample, this clone turned up a few times. The CDR3 DNA sequence: TGTGCCAGCATTTCGGGGGCGCGGTTGGTGGCTTTCTTT. It yields the protein CASISGARLVAFF. The rearrangement uses TRBV6-6 and TRBJ1-1, with TRBD1 as a possible D gene (6 bases). The ends were cut back, 7 bases at V and 11 bases at J, with 20 bases in the middle. The CDR3 totals 13 residues. In germline, CDR1 is MNHNY, CDR2 SVGAGI (reference sequence).

V and J are TRBV28 and TRBJ1-2; D gene uncertain. Germline V CDR1 and CDR2: MDHEN, SYDVKM. The CDR3 totals 18 residues. The V end was cut by 5 bases, the J end by 4 bases, with 26 bases between. The CDR3 bases are TGTGCCAGCAGTCCCCCTGGTAGGGCCGAAAAAGTACGCTATGGCTACACCTTC. This codes for CASSPPGRAEKVRYGYTF.

This chain connects TRBV18 to TRBJ1-2; 8 nucleotides agree with TRBD1. The V and J ends lost 0 bases and 4 bases, in that order; junction bases with no gene match: 7. The CDR3 spans 16 residues. Per the germline V gene, CDR1 is KGHSH and CDR2 is LQKENI. In DNA form, the CDR3 reads TGTGCCAGCTCACCACCGAGCGACAGGGGCCTCTATGGCTACACCTTC. Protein product: CASSPPSDRGLYGYTF.

The V call is TRBV7-2, the J call TRBJ1-1; D unclear. The V and J ends lost 1 base and 4 bases respectively, with 7 bases between them. From germline, CDR1 is SGHTA and CDR2 FQGNSA. This CDR3 region has 13 residues. The CDR3 nucleotides are TGTGCCAGCAGCTTAGACAGTTCCACTGAAGCTTTCTTT. Protein sequence: CASSLDSSTEAFF.

This chain links TRBV18 with TRBJ2-7, with a weak D call TRBD1 (5 bases). Germline CDR1 reads KGHSH; CDR2 reads LQKENI. The germline V and J ends were trimmed by 5 bases and 2 bases, with 13 bases remaining between them. This CDR3 is built from 14 residues. DNA of the CDR3: TGTGCCAGCTCATCCCAAGACAGTCCCTACGAGCAGTACTTC. It codes for CASSSQDSPYEQYF.

The J gene is TRBJ1-1, the V gene TRBV18; TRBD1 aligns across 7 bases. The CDR3 has 15 amino acids. The germline V gene encodes CDR1 KGHSH and CDR2 LQKENI. V gave up 3 bases and J gave up 2 bases; unmatched junction bases: 6. This CDR3 reads CASSPGTELNTEAFF. The CDR3 DNA reads as TGTGCCAGCTCACCCGGGACAGAACTCAACACTGAAGCTTTCTTT.

The chain combines TRBV18 with TRBJ2-1; D not resolved. Trimming stripped 2 bases from V and 0 bases from J, with 14 bases between. CDR3 length equals 17 residues. Germline assignment: CDR1 KGHSH and CDR2 LQKENI. CDR3 in DNA: TGTGCCAGCTCACCAACGGCAGCCAGGTTCTCCTACAATGAGCAGTTCTTC. Its translation is CASSPTAARFSYNEQFF.

The genes are TRBV7-2 and TRBJ1-4; D is uncertain. Trimming stripped 0 bases from V and 8 bases from J, with 13 bases between. CDR3 length equals 15 residues. Germline assignment: CDR1 SGHTA and CDR2 FQGNSA. The CDR3 bases are TGTGCCAGCAGCTTAGCCGGGTTTGGGCTCGAAAAACTGTTTTTT. This gives the protein CASSLAGFGLEKLFF.

The gene calls are TRBV5-4 and TRBJ2-2; D may correspond to TRBD1 or TRBD2 (6 bases each). The CDR3 totals 17 residues. V was trimmed by 0 bases and J by 1 base, leaving 13 bases between them. Germline V gives CDR1 SGHNT, CDR2 YYREEE (reference sequence). The CDR3 bases are TGTGCCAGCAGCTTGGAGGGGGGCAGGGTGAACACCGGGGAGCTGTTTTTT. It translates to CASSLEGGRVNTGELFF.

This chain uses TRBV9 with TRBJ1-5; 7 bases align to TRBD1. Looked up from germline, CDR1 is SGDLS and CDR2 is YYNGEE. The CDR3 spans 15 residues. After removal of 4 bases from V and 1 base from J, the junction contained 5 bases not matched to a gene. The CDR3 region has the DNA TGTGCCAGCAGCCCAGGGACAGAGAGCAATCAGCCCCAGCATTTT. As protein: CASSPGTESNQPQHF.

The rearrangement uses TRBV6-6 and TRBJ2-2, with 7 nucleotides matching TRBD1. The germline V gene encodes CDR1 MNHNY and CDR2 SVGAGI (reference sequence). This CDR3 comprises 12 residues. The trim removed 9 bases at V and 3 bases at J, leaving 1 base unmatched. The CDR3 loop reads CASTGDTGELFF. CDR3 nucleotide sequence: TGTGCCAGTACAGGGGACACCGGGGAGCTGTTTTTT.

The CDR3 region has the DNA TGTGCCAGCAGCCTTCTCATGGGCAGGGCTCCGCGGGTGCAGTTCTTC. Its protein is CASSLLMGRAPRVQFF. The V gene is TRBV11-2, the J gene TRBJ2-1; D could derive from TRBD1 or TRBD2 (5 bases each). Per germline, CDR1 SGHAT and CDR2 FQNNGV. This CDR3 has 16 amino acids. V gave up 5 bases and J gave up 12 bases, with 26 bases separating them.

This clone was recorded once. The V call is TRBV5-1, the J call TRBJ2-5; 8 positions match TRBD2. V shed 0 bases, J shed 4 bases, and the junction held 8 bases outside the gene matches. This CDR3 comprises 16 residues. CDR1 and CDR2 from the germline V gene are SGHRS and YFSETQ. CDR3 sequence (DNA): TGCGCCAGCAGCTTGGATCCAGCGGGAGTAGGAGAGACCCAGTACTTC. Translated, it gives CASSLDPAGVGETQYF.

This clone was detected only a few times. V is TRBV2 and J is TRBJ2-1; 10 nucleotides align to TRBD1. The CDR3 has 15 amino acids. Germline CDR1 reads SNHLY; CDR2 reads FYNNEI. J lost 3 bases, V lost 6 bases, and 5 bases had no gene match. The CDR3 sequence is CASRSGTGDYNEQFF. The CDR3 DNA follows: TGTGCCAGCAGATCCGGGACAGGGGACTACAATGAGCAGTTCTTC. Supplemented by reference TRBV2 and TRBJ2-1, the full variable domain reads EPEVTQTPSHQVTQMGQEVILRCVPISNHLYFYWYRQILGQKVEFLVSFYNNEISEKSEIFDDQFSVERPDGSNFTLKIRSTKLEDSAMYFCASRSGTGDYNEQFFGPGTRLTVL.

This clone was seen a single time. Here the CDR3 DNA reads TGTGCCTTCCTCAGGGGAGAGACCCAGTACTTC. Translation gives CAFLRGETQYF. The genes are TRBV30 and TRBJ2-5, with D possibly being TRBD1 (6 bases). With 7 bases removed from V and 4 bases from J, the gap between germline ends came to 10 bases. This CDR3 is 11 amino acids long. CDR1 and CDR2 (germline): GTSNPN, SVGIG (reference sequence).

The rearrangement uses TRBV5-1 and TRBJ1-1; no clear D. The CDR3 contains 13 residues. Looked up from germline, CDR1 is SGHRS and CDR2 is YFSETQ. V shed 3 bases and J shed 4 bases, with 10 bases lying between them. The CDR3 nucleotides read TGCGCCAGCAGCTCGATTGGGCTCACTGAAGCTTTCTTT. Its translation is CASSSIGLTEAFF. The whole variable domain, filled in from reference TRBV5-1 and TRBJ1-1, reads KAGVTQTPRYLIKTRGQQVTLSCSPISGHRSVSWYQQTPGQGLQFLFEYFSETQRNKGNFPGRFSGRQFSNSRSEMNVSTLELGDSALYLCASSSIGLTEAFFGQGTRLTVV.

This chain connects TRBV5-1 to TRBJ2-5, with 12 nucleotides matching TRBD1. J was trimmed by 7 bases and V by 1 base; bases with no gene match: 8. Germline CDR1 and CDR2: SGHRS and YFSETQ. This CDR3 contains 16 residues. The CDR3 here is CASSLSPGQGAGTQYF. In DNA form, the CDR3 reads TGCGCCAGCAGCTTGAGCCCGGGACAGGGGGCCGGGACCCAGTACTTC.

The rearrangement joins TRBV18 to TRBJ2-5, with 8 bases lining up with TRBD1. CDR1 is KGHSH and CDR2 is LQKENI in the germline V gene. The CDR3 has 14 residues. With 5 bases clipped from V and 3 bases from J, the junction kept 5 bases outside the gene matches. CDR3 residues: CASSSRTGKETQYF. As DNA, the CDR3 is TGTGCCAGCTCATCGCGGACAGGGAAAGAGACCCAGTACTTC.

The CDR3 here is CASSTRLAGVSNEQYF. CDR3 DNA: TGTGCCAGCAGCACCAGACTAGCGGGAGTTTCTAACGAGCAGTACTTC. The J gene is TRBJ2-7, the V gene TRBV5-4, with 12 bases identical to TRBD2. The CDR3 is 16 amino acids. Germline V gene lookup returns CDR1 SGHNT and CDR2 YYREEE (reference sequence). Trimming cost V 4 bases and J 5 bases; bases outside gene matches: 10.